One sample yielded the 16 T cell receptor beta chains listed below, sequenced in a study of long-term antiretroviral therapy in people with HIV. Samples were assayed with immunoSEQ v3.0 at survey level. The protocol was immunoSEQ multiplex PCR, while the TCRdb copy is restricted to in-frame clones and leaves out a portion. The sample records fewer than 30,000 clones, 88% being singletons. Sequences were derived from unsorted PBMCs, sampled around 4.5 years after starting antiretroviral therapy. These receptors were obtained from a man aged 25 to 40 with HIV.

The chain couples TRBV30 to TRBJ2-7; a weak D match, TRBD1 (7 bases). In germline, CDR1 is GTSNPN, CDR2 SVGIG (reference sequence). Deletions cut 7 bases from V and 2 bases from J, with 15 bases between. CDR3 length equals 13 residues. The CDR3 reads CAFSRGTAYEQYF. Here the CDR3 DNA reads TGTGCCTTTTCCCGGGGGACAGCCTACGAGCAGTACTTC.

This clone was picked up a small number of times. The rearrangement links TRBV7-9 to TRBJ2-7, with D unresolved. The CDR3 consists of 13 residues. Trimming left V 4 bases short and J 0 bases short, with 7 bases between. Germline V CDR1 and CDR2: SEHNR, FQNEAQ (reference sequence). CDR3 nucleotide sequence: TGTGCCAGCAGCTCGTCTCGCTCCTACGAGCAGTACTTC. This codes for CASSSSRSYEQYF.

This chain links TRBV27 with TRBJ1-3; weak D call: TRBD1 (5 bases). Trimming removed 5 bases from V and 2 bases from J, with 10 bases in between. Germline loops: CDR1 MNHEY, CDR2 SMNVEV (reference sequence). The CDR3 has 14 amino acids. CDR3 sequence: CASSPGTTGNTIYF. DNA of the CDR3: TGTGCCAGCAGTCCGGGGACCACTGGAAACACCATATATTTT.

In its sample, this clone was seen once. The CDR3 loop reads CASSLVGQGFSYEQYF. DNA of the CDR3: TGTGCCAGCAGCTTGGTAGGGCAGGGCTTCTCCTACGAGCAGTACTTC. The rearrangement joins TRBV5-5 to TRBJ2-7; D possibly corresponds to TRBD1 (5 bases). The V and J ends lost 0 bases and 0 bases respectively, with 13 bases between them. The CDR3 totals 16 residues. CDR1 and CDR2 (germline): SGHKS, YYEKEE (reference sequence).

V and J are TRBV9 and TRBJ2-5; 10 positions agree with TRBD2. The CDR3 spans 13 residues. The V segment lost 10 bases and the J segment 2 bases; nucleotides outside the gene matches: 5. Germline CDR1 is SGDLS and CDR2 is YYNGEE. The CDR3 loop is CAPRTSGQETQYF. In DNA form, the CDR3 reads TGTGCCCCCCGGACTAGCGGACAAGAGACCCAGTACTTC.

V and J are TRBV2 and TRBJ1-2, with 9 bases identical to TRBD1. With 5 bases clipped from V and 7 bases from J, the junction kept 8 bases outside the gene matches. Germline V gene sequence: CDR1 SNHLY, CDR2 FYNNEI. The CDR3 is 14 amino acids. The CDR3 sequence: CASSSRTGVTGYTF. The CDR3 DNA follows: TGTGCCAGCAGTTCAAGGACAGGGGTCACTGGCTACACCTTC.

This chain joins TRBV2 and TRBJ2-1, with D perhaps TRBD1 or TRBD2 (5 bases each). V was pared by 7 bases and J by 7 bases, with 20 bases between. The CDR3 is 15 residues long. Germline V CDR1 and CDR2: SNHLY, FYNNEI. CDR3 DNA sequence: TGTGCCAGCAAGGCGGGTGGTAGCGCAGGGAATGAGCAGTTCTTC. Its protein is CASKAGGSAGNEQFF.

This clone was seen only a few times. The genes are TRBV5-1 and TRBJ1-5; the match to TRBD1 covers 7 bases. CDR3 length: 16 residues. J was trimmed by 11 bases and V by 1 base; bases with no gene match: 15. Germline-derived CDR1 and CDR2 are SGHRS and YFSETQ. CDR3 residues: CASSLSGDSRTSAQHF. The CDR3 region has the DNA TGCGCCAGCAGCTTGTCAGGGGACAGTCGAACATCAGCCCAGCATTTT.

The J gene is TRBJ2-7, the V gene TRBV27; TRBD1 matches 8 bases. The germline V gene has CDR1 MNHEY and CDR2 SMNVEV (reference sequence). The V gene end was trimmed by 7 bases and the J gene end by 1 base; junction bases not matched to a gene: 12. CDR3 length: 16 amino acids. In DNA, the CDR3 is TGTGCCAGCAAGGCCTCCAGGGGGCTTCTTTCCTACGAGCAGTACTTC. Residues: CASKASRGLLSYEQYF.

The genes are TRBV6-6 and TRBJ1-3; no clear D gene. V lost 6 bases and J 0 bases, leaving 6 bases between the germline ends. Germline CDR1 reads MNHNY; CDR2 reads SVGAGI (reference sequence). There are 13 residues in the CDR3. Here the CDR3 reads CASRRASGNTIYF. For the CDR3, the DNA is TGTGCCAGCAGGAGGGCCTCTGGAAACACCATATATTTT.

The J gene is TRBJ2-7, the V gene TRBV6-5, with 9 bases identical to TRBD1. V lost 0 bases and J lost 3; bases outside the gene matches: 6. This CDR3 region has 16 residues. CDR1 is MNHEY and CDR2 is SVGAGI in the germline V gene. The CDR3 coding sequence is TGTGCCAGCAGTTACTCTGGGACAGGGAACTACTACGAGCAGTACTTC. Its translation: CASSYSGTGNYYEQYF.

This chain's CDR3 is CASSHPGGMAFF. CDR3 coding DNA: TGCGCCAGCAGCCACCCAGGCGGGATGGCTTTCTTT. The rearrangement links TRBV4-1 to TRBJ1-1; D remains ambiguous. This CDR3 spans 12 amino acids. CDR1 and CDR2 (germline): MGHRA, YSYEKL. Between the trimmed V and J ends, which lost 3 bases and 11 bases, there was a span of 13 bases.

V usage is TRBV5-4 and J usage is TRBJ1-1; maybe TRBD1 (5 bases). The CDR3 has 13 residues. Germline assignment: CDR1 SGHNT and CDR2 YYREEE (reference sequence). V was clipped by 0 bases and J by 8 bases, with 11 bases between them. As DNA, the CDR3 is TGTGCCAGCAGCTTGGCCGGGGACCAAGAAGCTTTCTTT. Protein: CASSLAGDQEAFF.

V gene TRBV18 combines with J gene TRBJ2-1, with TRBD1 matching over 10 bases. V was pared by 3 bases and J by 7 bases, with 9 bases of the junction left unmatched. The CDR3 covers 16 residues. From germline, CDR1 is KGHSH and CDR2 LQKENI. In nucleotides, the CDR3 is TGTGCCAGCTCACCTAACGACAGGGGGCGGGAAAATGAGCAGTTCTTC. This gives the protein CASSPNDRGRENEQFF.

CDR3 loop: CASSVGSQGVRWNTEAFF. DNA for the CDR3: TGTGCCAGCAGCGTAGGATCACAGGGCGTACGATGGAACACTGAAGCTTTCTTT. This chain uses TRBV9 with TRBJ1-1, with a possible D match to TRBD1 (6 bases). This CDR3 spans 18 amino acids. Trimming removed 0 bases from V and 1 base from J, with 19 bases in between. The germline V gene has CDR1 SGDLS and CDR2 YYNGEE.

V and J are TRBV20-1 and TRBJ2-4; no clear D. From germline, CDR1 is DFQATT and CDR2 SNEGSKA (reference sequence). This CDR3 spans 11 amino acids. V lost 4 bases and J 6 bases, leaving 7 bases between the germline ends. The CDR3 loop reads CSAIQLNIQYF. CDR3 DNA: TGCAGTGCTATCCAGTTAAACATTCAGTACTTC.